A selection of T cell receptor beta chains follows, all from one sample in a study of T-cell reconstitution after alpha-beta-depleted transplantation in children. TCRdb analysed the PCR reads with MiXCR anew, one entry per CDR3 protein. Of roughly 100,000 distinct CDR3 sequences in the sample, approximately 9.2% were seen once. Sequencing used PBMCs from the stem cell graft donor, obtained from the stem cell graft. These receptors all come from a human donor who donated a stem cell graft to a child with congenital amegakaryocytic thrombocytopenia. The CDR3 runs from the conserved cysteine through the conserved F or W. Fields, in order: D gene, V gene, clone size, J gene, CDR3 protein, CDR3 DNA. D genes are given only for firm matches. Size tells how often a clone was seen (once, few, many) or the class of an expanded clone, and some rows leave it out.

NA	TRBV4-2	many	TRBJ2-5	CASSQDDHSEKYF	TGTGCCAGCAGCCAAGATGACCACAGCGAGAAGTACTTC
NA	TRBV12-3/TRBV12-4	many	TRBJ2-7	CASSPERRGEQYF	TGTGCCAGCAGTCCCGAACGGAGGGGCGAGCAGTACTTC
NA	TRBV5-8	NA	TRBJ2-2	CASSTNRRTGELFF	TGTGCCAGCAGCACCAACAGGCGCACCGGGGAGCTGTTTTTT
NA	TRBV27	many	TRBJ1-5	CASSLRVRGPYSNQPQHF	TGTGCCAGCAGTTTAAGGGTCCGGGGGCCCTATAGCAATCAGCCCCAGCATTTT
NA	TRBV6-1	many	TRBJ1-2	CASSEYVYYGYTF	TGTGCCAGCAGTGAATATGTCTACTATGGCTACACCTTC
NA	TRBV20-1	medium-sized	TRBJ2-1	CSASTGSTYNEQFF	TGCAGTGCCTCCACCGGGTCTACATACAATGAGCAGTTCTTC
TRBD1	TRBV5-6	many	TRBJ2-7	CASSDPPGQGVNYEQYF	TGTGCCAGCAGCGATCCTCCGGGACAGGGGGTTAACTACGAGCAGTACTTC
TRBD2	TRBV15	NA	TRBJ2-7	CATSSGGGLGHYEQYF	TGTGCCACCAGCTCTGGGGGGGGGTTGGGGCACTACGAGCAGTACTTC
TRBD1	TRBV5-6	NA	TRBJ2-7	CASSFIGGNEQYF	TGTGCCAGCAGCTTTATAGGGGGCAACGAGCAGTACTTC
TRBD2	TRBV5-1	many	TRBJ2-1	CASGSGITYNEQFF	TGCGCCAGCGGCAGCGGGATCACCTACAATGAGCAGTTCTTC
NA	TRBV20-1	many	TRBJ2-2	CSARLDGYHAGELFF	TGCAGTGCTAGACTAGACGGATACCACGCCGGGGAGCTGTTTTTT
NA	TRBV28	many	TRBJ2-5	CASSQQGSQETQYF	TGTGCCAGCAGTCAACAGGGCTCCCAAGAGACCCAGTACTTC
NA	TRBV20-1	NA	TRBJ2-7	CSARDRLSYEQYF	TGCAGTGCGAGAGACAGATTATCCTACGAGCAGTACTTC
NA	TRBV7-2	NA	TRBJ2-7	CASSLSGVGREQYF	TGTGCCAGCAGCTTATCCGGGGTGGGTCGGGAGCAGTACTTC
NA	TRBV7-8	NA	TRBJ1-6	CASSLEMSLQPNSPLHF	TGTGCCAGCAGCTTAGAGATGTCTCTACAGCCTAATTCACCCCTCCACTTT
NA	TRBV7-2	NA	TRBJ1-1	CASSPPGQYSTEAFF	TGTGCCAGCAGCCCCCCAGGACAGTATTCCACTGAAGCTTTCTTT
NA	TRBV29-1	many	TRBJ2-1	CSATRSGAEQFF	TGCAGCGCCACCAGGTCGGGGGCTGAGCAGTTCTTC
NA	TRBV5-5	many	TRBJ2-2	CASSLIPANTGELFF	TGTGCCAGCAGCTTGATTCCAGCCAACACCGGGGAGCTGTTTTTT
NA	TRBV30	NA	TRBJ2-7	CAWSGPSYEQYF	TGTGCCTGGTCCGGGCCGAGCTACGAGCAGTACTTC
NA	TRBV19	many	TRBJ2-1	CASSIRPISYNEQFF	TGTGCCAGTAGTATACGGCCGATTTCCTACAATGAGCAGTTCTTC
NA	TRBV12-3/TRBV12-4	many	TRBJ1-5	CASSLGYGVSQPQHF	TGTGCCAGCAGTTTAGGGTATGGGGTAAGTCAGCCCCAGCATTTT
NA	TRBV2	NA	TRBJ1-5	CASSPVGGQPQHF	TGTGCCAGCAGTCCGGTTGGCGGTCAGCCCCAGCATTTT
TRBD1	TRBV3-1	few	TRBJ2-1	CASSQVRGQASYNEQFF	TGTGCCAGCAGCCAAGTACGAGGACAGGCCTCCTACAATGAGCAGTTCTTC
NA	TRBV12-3/TRBV12-4	many	TRBJ1-5	CASSPHEGNQPQHF	TGTGCCAGCAGCCCCCACGAGGGCAATCAGCCCCAGCATTTT
NA	TRBV5-1	many	TRBJ1-5	CASSFGGNSNQPQHF	TGCGCCAGCAGCTTCGGGGGGAATAGCAATCAGCCCCAGCATTTT
TRBD2	TRBV20-1	few	TRBJ2-1	CSAETGLAGNNEQFF	TGCAGTGCTGAGACGGGACTAGCGGGAAACAATGAGCAGTTCTTC
NA	TRBV5-1	many	TRBJ2-3	CASSLVRGDTDTQYF	TGCGCCAGCAGCTTGGTTCGGGGAGACACAGATACGCAGTATTTT
NA	TRBV12-3/TRBV12-4	many	TRBJ1-3	CASTRGVADTIYF	TGTGCCAGCACTCGAGGGGTAGCCGACACCATATATTTT
TRBD1	TRBV2	many	TRBJ2-2	CASRELWTGGNTGELFF	TGTGCCAGCAGGGAACTTTGGACAGGGGGGAACACCGGGGAGCTGTTTTTT
NA	TRBV28	many	TRBJ1-5	CASSFFSGNQPQHF	TGTGCCAGCAGTTTTTTTTCGGGGAATCAGCCCCAGCATTTT
NA	TRBV7-9	many	TRBJ2-7	CASTLDGSYEQYF	TGTGCCAGCACCCTAGACGGTTCCTACGAGCAGTACTTC
NA	TRBV10-3	many	TRBJ1-5	CAIRGDSAQPQHF	TGTGCCATCAGGGGGGATTCGGCTCAGCCCCAGCATTTT
TRBD2	TRBV12-3/TRBV12-4	many	TRBJ2-1	CASSIAGEGGEQFF	TGTGCCAGCAGTATAGCGGGAGAAGGGGGTGAGCAGTTCTTC
TRBD1	TRBV6-1	many	TRBJ1-6	CASSGGRQGGSPLHF	TGTGCCAGCAGTGGGGGTAGGCAGGGGGGCTCACCCCTCCACTTT
NA	TRBV6-5	many	TRBJ1-5	CASSYGGTYTASQHF	TGTGCCAGCAGTTACGGAGGCACCTATACCGCTTCCCAGCATTTT
NA	TRBV20-1	many	TRBJ2-6	CSAREGGGANVLTF	TGCAGTGCTAGAGAAGGAGGTGGGGCCAACGTCCTGACTTTC
NA	TRBV12-3/TRBV12-4	many	TRBJ2-7	CASGWGQTTYEQYF	TGTGCCAGCGGCTGGGGGCAGACCACCTACGAGCAGTACTTC
TRBD1	TRBV6-6	many	TRBJ1-1	CASQDRSNTEAFF	TGTGCCAGCCAGGACAGGTCGAACACTGAAGCTTTCTTT
TRBD1	TRBV6-1	many	TRBJ2-1	CASSESIGQGANEQFF	TGTGCCAGCAGTGAAAGTATCGGACAGGGGGCGAATGAGCAGTTCTTC
NA	TRBV4-3	few	TRBJ2-2	CASSRGSFKEGELFF	TGCGCCAGCAGTCGTGGCTCGTTTAAGGAAGGGGAGCTGTTTTTT
NA	TRBV25-1	many	TRBJ2-7	CASSESRGPCGYEQYF	TGTGCCAGCAGTGAATCCCGGGGGCCCTGCGGTTACGAGCAGTACTTC
NA	TRBV30	many	TRBJ1-4	CAWSGGRFNEKLFF	TGTGCCTGGAGTGGGGGACGGTTTAATGAAAAACTGTTTTTT
TRBD2	TRBV27	many	TRBJ2-7	CASSRSAGEHSYEQYF	TGTGCCAGCAGTAGATCAGCGGGAGAACACTCCTACGAGCAGTACTTC
TRBD1	TRBV2	many	TRBJ1-5	CASQGADQPQHF	TGTGCCAGTCAGGGGGCAGATCAGCCCCAGCATTTT
NA	TRBV20-1	few	TRBJ2-3	CSAHGQHTDTQYF	TGCAGTGCTCACGGACAGCACACAGATACGCAGTATTTT
NA	TRBV29-1	many	TRBJ2-1	CSVEPRGLVGQFF	TGCAGCGTTGAACCTCGCGGGCTCGTCGGGCAGTTCTTC
NA	TRBV4-3	many	TRBJ2-2	CASSQDTRAGELFF	TGCGCCAGCAGCCAAGATACCCGCGCCGGGGAGCTGTTTTTT